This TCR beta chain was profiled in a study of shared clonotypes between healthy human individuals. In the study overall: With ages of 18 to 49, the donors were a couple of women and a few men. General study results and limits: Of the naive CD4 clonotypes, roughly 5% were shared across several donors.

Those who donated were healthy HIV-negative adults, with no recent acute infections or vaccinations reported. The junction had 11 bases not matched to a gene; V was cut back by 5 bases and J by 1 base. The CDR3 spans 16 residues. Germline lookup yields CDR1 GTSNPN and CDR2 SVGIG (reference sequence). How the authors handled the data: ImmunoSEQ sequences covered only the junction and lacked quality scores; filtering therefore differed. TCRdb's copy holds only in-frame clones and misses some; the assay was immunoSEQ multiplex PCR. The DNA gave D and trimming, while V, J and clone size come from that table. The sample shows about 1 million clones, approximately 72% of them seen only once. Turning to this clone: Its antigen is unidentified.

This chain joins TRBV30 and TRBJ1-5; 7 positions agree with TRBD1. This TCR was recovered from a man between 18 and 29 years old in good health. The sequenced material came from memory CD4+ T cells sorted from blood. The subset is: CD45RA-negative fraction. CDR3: CAWGNRRGKSNQPQHF. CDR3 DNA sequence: TGTGCCTGGGGTAACCGCAGGGGGAAGAGCAATCAGCCCCAGCATTTT.